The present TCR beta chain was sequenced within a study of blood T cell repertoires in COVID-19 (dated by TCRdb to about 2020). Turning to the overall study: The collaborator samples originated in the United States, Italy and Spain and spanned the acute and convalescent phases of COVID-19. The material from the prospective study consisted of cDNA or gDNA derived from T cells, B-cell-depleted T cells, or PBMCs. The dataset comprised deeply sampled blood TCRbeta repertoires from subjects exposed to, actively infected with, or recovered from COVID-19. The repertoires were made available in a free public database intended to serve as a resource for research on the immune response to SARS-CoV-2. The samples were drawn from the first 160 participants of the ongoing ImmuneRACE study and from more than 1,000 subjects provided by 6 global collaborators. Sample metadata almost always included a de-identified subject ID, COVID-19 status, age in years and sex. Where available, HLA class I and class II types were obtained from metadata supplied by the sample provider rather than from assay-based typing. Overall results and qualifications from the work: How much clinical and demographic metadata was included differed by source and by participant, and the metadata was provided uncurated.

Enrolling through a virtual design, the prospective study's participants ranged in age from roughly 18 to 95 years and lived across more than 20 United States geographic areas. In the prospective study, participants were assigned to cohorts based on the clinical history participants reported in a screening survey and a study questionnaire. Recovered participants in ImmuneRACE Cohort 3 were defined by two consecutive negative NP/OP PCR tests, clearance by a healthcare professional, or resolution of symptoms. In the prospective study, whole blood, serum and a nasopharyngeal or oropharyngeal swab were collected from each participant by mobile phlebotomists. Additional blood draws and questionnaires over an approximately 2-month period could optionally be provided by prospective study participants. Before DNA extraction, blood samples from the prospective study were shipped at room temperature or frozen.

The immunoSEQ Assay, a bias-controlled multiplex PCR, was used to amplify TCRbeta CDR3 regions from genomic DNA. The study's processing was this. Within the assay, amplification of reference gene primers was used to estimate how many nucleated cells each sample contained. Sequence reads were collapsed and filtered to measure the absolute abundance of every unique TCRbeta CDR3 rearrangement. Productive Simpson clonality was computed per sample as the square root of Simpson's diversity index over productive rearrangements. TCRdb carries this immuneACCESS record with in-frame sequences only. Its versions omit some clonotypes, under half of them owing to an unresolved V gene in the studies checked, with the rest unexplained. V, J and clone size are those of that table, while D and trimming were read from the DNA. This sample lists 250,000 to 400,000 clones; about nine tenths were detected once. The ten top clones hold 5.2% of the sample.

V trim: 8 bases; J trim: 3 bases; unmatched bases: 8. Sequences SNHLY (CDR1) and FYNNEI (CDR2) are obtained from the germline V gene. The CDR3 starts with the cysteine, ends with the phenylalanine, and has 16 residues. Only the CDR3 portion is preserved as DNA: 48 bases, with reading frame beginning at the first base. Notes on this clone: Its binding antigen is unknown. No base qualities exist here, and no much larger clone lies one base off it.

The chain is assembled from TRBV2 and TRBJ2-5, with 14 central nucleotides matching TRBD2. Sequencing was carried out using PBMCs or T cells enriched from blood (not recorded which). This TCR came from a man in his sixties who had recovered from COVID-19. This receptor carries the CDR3 CASLGRTSGRKETQYF. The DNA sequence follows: TGTGCCAGCCTTGGGAGGACTAGCGGGAGGAAAGAGACCCAGTACTTC.